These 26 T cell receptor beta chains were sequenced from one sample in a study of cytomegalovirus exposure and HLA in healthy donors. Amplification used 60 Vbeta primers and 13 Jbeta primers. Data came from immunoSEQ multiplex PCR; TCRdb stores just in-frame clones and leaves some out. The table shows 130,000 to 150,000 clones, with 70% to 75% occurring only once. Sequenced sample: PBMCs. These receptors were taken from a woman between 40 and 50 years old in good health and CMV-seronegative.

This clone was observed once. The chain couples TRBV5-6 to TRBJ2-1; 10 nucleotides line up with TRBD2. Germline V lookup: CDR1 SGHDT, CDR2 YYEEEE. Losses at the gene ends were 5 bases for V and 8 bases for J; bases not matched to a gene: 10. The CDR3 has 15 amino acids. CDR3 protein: CASRKAGGLPDEQFF. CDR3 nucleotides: TGTGCCAGCAGAAAAGCGGGGGGGCTTCCCGATGAGCAGTTCTTC.

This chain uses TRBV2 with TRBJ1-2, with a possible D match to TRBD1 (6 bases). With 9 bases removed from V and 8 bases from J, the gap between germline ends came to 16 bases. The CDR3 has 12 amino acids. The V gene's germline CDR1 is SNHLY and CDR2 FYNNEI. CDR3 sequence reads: CASAGTNRGYTF. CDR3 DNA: TGTGCCAGTGCCGGGACAAACCGAGGCTACACCTTC.

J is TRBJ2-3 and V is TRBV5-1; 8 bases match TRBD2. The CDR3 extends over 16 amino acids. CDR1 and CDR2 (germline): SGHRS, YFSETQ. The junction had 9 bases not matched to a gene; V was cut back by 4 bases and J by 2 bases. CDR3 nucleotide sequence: TGCGCCAGCAGCCTCCCGACTAGCGTTCCCACAGATACGCAGTATTTT. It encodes CASSLPTSVPTDTQYF.

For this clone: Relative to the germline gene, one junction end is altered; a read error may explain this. The CDR3 DNA reads as TGTGCCAGCAGCTTAGTTGGGAGAAACCTAGTTGTCCGAAATGCGCAGTTCTTC. Protein product: CASSLVGRNLVVRNAQFF. The chain combines TRBV7-9 with TRBJ2-1; perhaps TRBD2 as D (5 bases). The CDR3 covers 18 residues. CDR1 SEHNR and CDR2 FQNEAQ come from the germline V gene (reference sequence).

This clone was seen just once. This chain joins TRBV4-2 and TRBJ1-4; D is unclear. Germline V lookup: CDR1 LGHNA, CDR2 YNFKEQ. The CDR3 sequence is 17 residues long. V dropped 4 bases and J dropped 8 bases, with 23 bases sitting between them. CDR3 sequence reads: CASSLSKGGVPSEKLFF. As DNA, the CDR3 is TGTGCCAGCAGCCTCTCCAAAGGCGGCGTCCCTTCCGAAAAACTGTTTTTT.

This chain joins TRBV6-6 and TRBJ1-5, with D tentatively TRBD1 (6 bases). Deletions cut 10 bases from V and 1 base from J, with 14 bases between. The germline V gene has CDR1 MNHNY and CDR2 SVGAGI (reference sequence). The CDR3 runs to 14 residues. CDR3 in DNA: TGTGCCACCTCGAACAGGGCCAGCAATCAGCCCCAGCATTTT. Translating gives CATSNRASNQPQHF.

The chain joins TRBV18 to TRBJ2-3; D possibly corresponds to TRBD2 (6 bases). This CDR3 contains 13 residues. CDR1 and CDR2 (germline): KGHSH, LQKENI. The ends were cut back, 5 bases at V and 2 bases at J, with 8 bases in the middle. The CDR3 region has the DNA TGTGCCAGCTCAAGGGACTTCACAGATACGCAGTATTTT. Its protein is CASSRDFTDTQYF.

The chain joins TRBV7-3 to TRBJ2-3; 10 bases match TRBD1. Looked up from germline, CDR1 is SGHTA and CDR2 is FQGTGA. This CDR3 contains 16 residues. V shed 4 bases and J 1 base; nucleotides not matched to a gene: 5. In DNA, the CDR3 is TGTGCCAGCAGCTCATCCGGGACAGGGGGCACAGATACGCAGTATTTT. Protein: CASSSSGTGGTDTQYF.

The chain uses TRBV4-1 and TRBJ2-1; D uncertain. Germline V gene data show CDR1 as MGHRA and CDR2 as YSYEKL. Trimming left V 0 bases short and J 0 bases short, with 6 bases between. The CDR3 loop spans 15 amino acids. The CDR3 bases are TGCGCCAGCAGCCAAGAATCGGGCTCCTACAATGAGCAGTTCTTC. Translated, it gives CASSQESGSYNEQFF.

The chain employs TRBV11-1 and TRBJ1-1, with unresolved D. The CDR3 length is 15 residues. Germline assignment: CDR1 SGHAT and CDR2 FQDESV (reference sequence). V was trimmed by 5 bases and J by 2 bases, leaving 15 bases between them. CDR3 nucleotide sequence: TGTGCCAGCAGCCCCTTGCCTGACAAAAACACTGAAGCTTTCTTT. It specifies CASSPLPDKNTEAFF.

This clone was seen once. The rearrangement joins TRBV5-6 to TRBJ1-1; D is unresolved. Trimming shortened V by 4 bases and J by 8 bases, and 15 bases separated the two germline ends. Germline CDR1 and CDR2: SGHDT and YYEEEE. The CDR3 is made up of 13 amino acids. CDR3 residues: CASSPAGGREAFF. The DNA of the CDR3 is TGTGCCAGCAGCCCCGCCGGAGGGCGCGAAGCTTTCTTT.

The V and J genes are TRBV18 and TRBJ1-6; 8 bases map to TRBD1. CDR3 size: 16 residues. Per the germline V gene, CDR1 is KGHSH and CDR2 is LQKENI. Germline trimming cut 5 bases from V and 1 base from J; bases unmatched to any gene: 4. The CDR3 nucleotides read TGTGCCAGCTCAGGAGGACAGGGATCCTATAATTCACCCCTCCACTTT. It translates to CASSGGQGSYNSPLHF.

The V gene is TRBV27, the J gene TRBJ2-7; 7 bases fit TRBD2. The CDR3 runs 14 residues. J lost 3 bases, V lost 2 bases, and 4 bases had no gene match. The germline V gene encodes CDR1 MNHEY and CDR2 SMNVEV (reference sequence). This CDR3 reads CASSLKRDYYEQYF. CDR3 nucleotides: TGTGCCAGCAGTTTAAAACGGGACTACTACGAGCAGTACTTC.

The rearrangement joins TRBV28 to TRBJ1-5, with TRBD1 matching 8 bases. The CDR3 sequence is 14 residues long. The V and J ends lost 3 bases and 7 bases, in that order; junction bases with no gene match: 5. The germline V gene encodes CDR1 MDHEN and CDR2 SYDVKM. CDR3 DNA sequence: TGTGCCAGCAGTTTGACAGGGGTATGGCAGCCCCAGCATTTT. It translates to CASSLTGVWQPQHF.

CDR3 in DNA: TGTGCCAGCAGCTTACACGGACAGACCTATAATTCACCCCTCCACTTT. This codes for CASSLHGQTYNSPLHF. The chain carries TRBV5-6 and TRBJ1-6; D may be TRBD1 (6 bases). Trimming left V 2 bases short and J 2 bases short, with 11 bases between. Germline loops: CDR1 SGHDT, CDR2 YYEEEE. The CDR3 runs to 16 residues.

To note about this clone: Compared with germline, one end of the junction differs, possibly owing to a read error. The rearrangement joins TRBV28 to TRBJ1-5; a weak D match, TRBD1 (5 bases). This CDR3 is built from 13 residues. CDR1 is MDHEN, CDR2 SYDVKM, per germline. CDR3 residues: CASRVQGNQPQHF. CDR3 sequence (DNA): TGTGCTAGCAGGGTTCAGGGCAATCAGCCCCAGCATTTT. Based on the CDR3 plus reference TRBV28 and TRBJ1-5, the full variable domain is DVKVTQSSRYLVKRTGEKVFLECVQDMDHENMFWYRQDPGLGLRLIYFSYDVKMKEKGDIPEGYSVSREKKERFSLILESASTNQTSMYLCASRVQGNQPQHFGDGTRLSIL.

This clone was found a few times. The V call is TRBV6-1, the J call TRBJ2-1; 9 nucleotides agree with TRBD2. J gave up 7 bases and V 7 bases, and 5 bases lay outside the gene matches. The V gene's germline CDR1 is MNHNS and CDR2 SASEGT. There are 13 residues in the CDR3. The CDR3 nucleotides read TGTGCCAGCATGATTAGCGGGGGTAATGAGCAGTTCTTC. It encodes CASMISGGNEQFF.

The chain's CDR3 is CASSLLPAGGHNEQFF. As DNA, the CDR3 is TGTGCCAGCAGCTTGCTCCCCGCGGGAGGTCACAATGAGCAGTTCTTC. The chain employs TRBV7-9 and TRBJ2-1; 8 bases agree with TRBD2. Germline V CDR1 and CDR2: SEHNR, FQNEAQ (reference sequence). The ends lost 3 bases at V and 5 bases at J; junction bases unmatched: 9. The CDR3 runs to 16 residues. Together with reference TRBV7-9 and TRBJ2-1, the CDR3 gives the full variable domain: DTGVSQNPRHKITKRGQNVTFRCDPISEHNRLYWYRQTLGQGPEFLTYFQNEAQLEKSRLLSDRFSAERPKGSFSTLEIQRTEQGDSAMYLCASSLLPAGGHNEQFFGPGTRLTVL.

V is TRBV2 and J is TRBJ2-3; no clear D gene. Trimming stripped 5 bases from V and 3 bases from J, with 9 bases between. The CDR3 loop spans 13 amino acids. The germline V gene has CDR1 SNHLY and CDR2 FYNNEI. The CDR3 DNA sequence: TGTGCCAGCAGTCCAGTATCGACAGATACGCAGTATTTT. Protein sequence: CASSPVSTDTQYF.

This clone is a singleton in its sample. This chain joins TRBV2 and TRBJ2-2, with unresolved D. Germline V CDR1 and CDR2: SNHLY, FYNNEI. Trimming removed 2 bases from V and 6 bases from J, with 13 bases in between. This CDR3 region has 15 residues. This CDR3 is CASSESRLVAGELFF. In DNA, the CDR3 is TGTGCCAGCAGTGAATCTCGGCTAGTTGCCGGGGAGCTGTTTTTT.

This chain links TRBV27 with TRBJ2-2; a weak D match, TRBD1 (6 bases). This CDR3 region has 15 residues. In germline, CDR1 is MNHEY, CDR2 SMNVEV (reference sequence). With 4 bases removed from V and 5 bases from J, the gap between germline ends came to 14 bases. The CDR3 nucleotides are TGTGCCAGCAGTTCGGACAGCTCCTTAACCGGGGAGCTGTTTTTT. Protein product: CASSSDSSLTGELFF.

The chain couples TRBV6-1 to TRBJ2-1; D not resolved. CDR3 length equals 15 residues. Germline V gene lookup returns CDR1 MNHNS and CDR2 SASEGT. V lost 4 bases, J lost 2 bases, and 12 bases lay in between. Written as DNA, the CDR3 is TGTGCCAGCAGTGTAGACAACCCGACCTACAATGAGCAGTTCTTC. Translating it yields CASSVDNPTYNEQFF.

CDR3 loop: CASSLPGQGVYEQYF. As DNA, the CDR3 is TGTGCCAGCTCACTCCCGGGACAGGGGGTTTACGAGCAGTACTTC. The V and J genes are TRBV18 and TRBJ2-7, with TRBD1 matching 11 bases. V gave up 4 bases and J gave up 4 bases; unmatched junction bases: 6. Germline CDR1 reads KGHSH; CDR2 reads LQKENI. The CDR3 length is 15 residues. The full variable domain, in which reference TRBV18 and TRBJ2-7 provide the parts outside the CDR3, is NAGVMQNPRHLVRRRGQEARLRCSPMKGHSHVYWYRQLPEEGLKFMVYLQKENIIDESGMPKERFSAEFPKEGPSILRIQQVVRGDSAAYFCASSLPGQGVYEQYFGPGTRLTVT.

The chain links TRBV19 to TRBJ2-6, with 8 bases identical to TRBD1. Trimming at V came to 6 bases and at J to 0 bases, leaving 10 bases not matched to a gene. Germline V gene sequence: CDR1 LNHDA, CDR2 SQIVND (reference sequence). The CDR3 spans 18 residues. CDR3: CASRGVGRGLSGANVLTF. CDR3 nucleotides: TGTGCCAGTAGAGGCGTGGGCAGGGGGCTCTCTGGGGCCAACGTCCTGACTTTC.

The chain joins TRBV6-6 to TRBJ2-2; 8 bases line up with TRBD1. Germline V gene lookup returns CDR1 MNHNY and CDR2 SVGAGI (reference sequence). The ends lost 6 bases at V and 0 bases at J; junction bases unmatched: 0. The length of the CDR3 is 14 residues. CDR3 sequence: CASRGQANTGELFF. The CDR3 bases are TGTGCCAGCAGGGGACAGGCGAACACCGGGGAGCTGTTTTTT.

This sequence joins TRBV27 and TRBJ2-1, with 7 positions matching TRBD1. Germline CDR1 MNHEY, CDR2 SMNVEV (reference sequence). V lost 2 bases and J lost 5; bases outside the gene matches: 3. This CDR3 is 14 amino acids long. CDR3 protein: CASSLADRNNEQFF. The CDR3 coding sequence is TGTGCCAGCAGTTTAGCGGACAGGAACAATGAGCAGTTCTTC.